This T cell receptor beta chain was recovered during a study of cytomegalovirus exposure and HLA in healthy donors. On the study more broadly: Genotyping of more than 300 donors showed that 80% to 85% belonged to the Caucasian-associated ancestry cluster.

Study observations and caveats: The sole available immune exposure information was CMV serostatus. A link between a missense DCLRE1C variant and TCR beta V- and J-gene trimming emerged from a later analysis.

V trimming: 11 bases; J trimming: 0 bases; junction bases outside the gene matches: 9. The V gene's germline CDR1 is MNHEY and CDR2 SMNVEV (reference sequence). The CDR3 is 14 amino acids. PCR amplification relied on 60 Vbeta primers (plus 13 Jbeta primers). Assay: immunoSEQ multiplex PCR; the TCRdb copy retains only in-frame clones and omits some. The sample yields tens of thousands of clones, approximately 71% seen once. A word on this clone: Its target is not known. The conserved final phenylalanine or tryptophan is absent from the CDR3, which likely points to a read error.

Sequencing used PBMCs. The chain carries TRBV27 and TRBJ1-1; 7 bases agree with TRBD1. The receptor was derived from a man aged 50 or older in good health and CMV-seropositive. This CDR3 reads CACTGTVMNTEAFV. In DNA form, the CDR3 reads TGTGCCTGTACCGGGACAGTTATGAACACTGAAGCTTTCGTT.